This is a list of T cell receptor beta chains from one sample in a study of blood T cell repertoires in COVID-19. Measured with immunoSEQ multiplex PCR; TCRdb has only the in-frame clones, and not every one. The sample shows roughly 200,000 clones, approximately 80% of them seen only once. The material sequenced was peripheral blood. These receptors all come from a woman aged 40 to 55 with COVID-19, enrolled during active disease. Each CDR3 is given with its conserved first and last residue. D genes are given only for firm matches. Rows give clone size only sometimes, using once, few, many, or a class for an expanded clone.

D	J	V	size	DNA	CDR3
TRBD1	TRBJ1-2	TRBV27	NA	TGTGCCAGCAGAGACAGGGCCGGGGGCTACACCTTC	CASRDRAGGYTF
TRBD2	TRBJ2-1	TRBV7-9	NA	TGTGCCAGCAGCTTAGGCTTTAGCGGGGGGGGCAATGAGCAGTTCTTC	CASSLGFSGGGNEQFF
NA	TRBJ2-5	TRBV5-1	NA	TGCGCCAGCAGCCGAGGACGCCCTGAGGGAGAGACCCAGTACTTC	CASSRGRPEGETQYF
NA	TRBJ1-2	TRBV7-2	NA	TGTGCCAGCAGCTTAACAGGCGCTAACTATGGCTACACCTTC	CASSLTGANYGYTF
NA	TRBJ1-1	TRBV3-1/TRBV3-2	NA	TGTGCCAGCAGCCGCCTACAGGGCCCTGAAGCTTTCTTT	CASSRLQGPEAFF
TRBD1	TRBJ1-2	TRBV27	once	TGTGCCAGCAGTACAGGAAGGGACAGGGGCCCATATGGCTACACCTTC	CASSTGRDRGPYGYTF
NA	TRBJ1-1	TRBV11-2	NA	TGTGCCAGCAGCCGACAGTTGAACACTGAAGCTTTCTTT	CASSRQLNTEAFF
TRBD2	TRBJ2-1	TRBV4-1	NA	TGCGCCAGCAGCCAAGCTGCTGCGGGGGGCCAGTTAGGGAATGAGCAGTTCTTC	CASSQAAAGGQLGNEQFF
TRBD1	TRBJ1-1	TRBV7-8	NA	TGTGCCACCCTACCCGGGACAGGTCTAAAACCCCTGAACATGAACACTGAAGCTTTCTTT	CATLPGTGLKPLNMNTEAFF
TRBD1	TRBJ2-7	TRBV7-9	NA	TGTGCCAGCAGCTTACGGGACAGGGGCCATTACGAGCAGTACTTC	CASSLRDRGHYEQYF
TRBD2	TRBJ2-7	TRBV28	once	TGTGCCAGCAGTTTATGGGTCCCGGTAAGCGGGATTTACTCCTACGAGCAGTACTTC	CASSLWVPVSGIYSYEQYF
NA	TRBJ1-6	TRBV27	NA	TGTGCCAGCACCGGAGGGCCCTATAATTCACCCCTCCACTTT	CASTGGPYNSPLHF
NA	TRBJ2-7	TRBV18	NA	TGTGCCAGCTCACCCCTGGATGCGGTGGACGAGCAGTACTTC	CASSPLDAVDEQYF
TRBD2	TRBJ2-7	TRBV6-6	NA	TGTGCCAGCAGTCCAACGGGGGGTCCCCGATCCCCCTACGAGCAGTACTTC	CASSPTGGPRSPYEQYF
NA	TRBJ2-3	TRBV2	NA	TGTGCCAGCGTACGCGGTACAAATATAGATACGCAGTATTTT	CASVRGTNIDTQYF
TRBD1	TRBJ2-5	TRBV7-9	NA	TGTGCCAGCAGCCCGACAGGGGGGACCCAGTACTTC	CASSPTGGTQYF
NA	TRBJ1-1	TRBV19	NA	TGTGCCAGTAGCCAGATGCGGAAAACTGAAGCTTTCTTT	CASSQMRKTEAFF
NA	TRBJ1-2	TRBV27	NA	TGTGCCAGCAGTTTAAATCCTCCGGCCCGAGGGTATGGCTACACCTTC	CASSLNPPARGYGYTF
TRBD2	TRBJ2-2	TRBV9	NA	TGTGCCACCTCCATTAGCGGGAGGGCCGAGGAGCTGTTTTTT	CATSISGRAEELFF
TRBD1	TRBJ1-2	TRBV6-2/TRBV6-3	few	TGTGCCAGCAGTTCCTACTCGGGGGACAGGAGAGACTATGGCTACACCTTC	CASSSYSGDRRDYGYTF
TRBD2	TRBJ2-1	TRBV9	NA	TGTGCCAGCAGCGTAGCTCAAGCGGGAGCCTACAATGAGCAGTTCTTC	CASSVAQAGAYNEQFF
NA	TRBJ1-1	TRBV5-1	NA	TGCGCCAGCAGCACAGGATACACTGAAGCTTTCTTT	CASSTGYTEAFF
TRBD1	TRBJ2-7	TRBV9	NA	TGTGCCAGCAGCGCAGGGGGCACCGTTAACCACGAGCAGTACTTC	CASSAGGTVNHEQYF
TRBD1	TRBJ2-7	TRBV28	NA	TGTGCCAGCGGACAGGGGGCCTACGAGCAGTACTTC	CASGQGAYEQYF
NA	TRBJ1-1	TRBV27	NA	TGTGCCAGCAGAACCCAGGGATTTACTGAAGCTTTCTTT	CASRTQGFTEAFF
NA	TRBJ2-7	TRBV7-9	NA	TGTGCCAGCGAGGACAGAAATACTCCCTACGAGCAGTACTTC	CASEDRNTPYEQYF